This TCR beta chain was recovered during a study of shared clonotypes between healthy human individuals. Overall study results and limits: Among a handful of donors, roughly 5.5% of naive CD4 clonotypes were found in common. Sequencing depth was a factor that was expected to affect clonotype sharing among donors.

Splitting of CD4+ cells produced CD45RA+ naive and CD45RA-negative memory subsets. As concerns this clone: Its antigen is still unknown.

This was a deep-level run. The table came from immunoSEQ multiplex PCR; TCRdb's copy has only in-frame clones and leaves some out. The data show about 1.5 million clones, roughly 95% seen once. The specimen sequenced was naive CD4+ T cells sorted from blood. Subset specified: CD45RA+ positively selected. This sequence was found in a man aged 30 to 45 in good health.

Here the CDR3 DNA reads TGTGCCAGCAGCTTGGAGGGGCGCACTGAAGCTTTCTTT. Translated: CASSLEGRTEAFF. The rearrangement uses TRBV5-4 and TRBJ1-1; weak D call: TRBD1 (5 bases). The CDR3 spans 13 residues. Trimming stripped 0 bases from V and 4 bases from J, with 7 bases between. The germline V gene has CDR1 SGHNT and CDR2 YYREEE (reference sequence). Filled out from reference TRBV5-4 and TRBJ1-1, the complete variable domain reads ETGVTQSPTHLIKTRGQQVTLRCSSQSGHNTVSWYQQALGQGPQFIFQYYREEENGRGNFPPRFSGLQFPNYSSELNVNALELDDSALYLCASSLEGRTEAFFGQGTRLTVV.